The source of this TCR beta chain is a study of blood T cell repertoires in COVID-19. Method: immunoSEQ multiplex PCR; TCRdb's copy keeps in-frame clones and lacks some. The sample has fewer than 350,000 clones, about nine tenths seen once. Per the germline V gene, CDR1 is MNHEY and CDR2 is SMNVEV (reference sequence). The V gene end was trimmed by 1 base and the J gene end by 3 bases; junction bases not matched to a gene: 7. The CDR3 has 17 amino acids. The chain employs TRBV27 and TRBJ1-3, with TRBD1 identical over 9 bases. This clonotype was obtained from a man in his 60s who had recovered from COVID-19. Sequenced material: PBMCs or T cells enriched from blood (not recorded which). The CDR3 loop reads CASSLLSPGQGGNTIYF. The CDR3 DNA sequence: TGTGCCAGCAGTTTATTAAGCCCGGGACAGGGTGGAAACACCATATATTTT.